What follows describes a single T cell receptor (beta chain). Its antigen is still unknown. The CDR3 is made up of 15 amino acids. The germline V gene encodes CDR1 SGHNT and CDR2 YYREEE (reference sequence). V shed 0 bases and J 5 bases; nucleotides not matched to a gene: 5. The data stem from a study of cytomegalovirus exposure and HLA in healthy donors. Study-wide results and caveats: The dataset shows that most TCR sequences were rare, while some public TCRs occurred in many donors. Later work found most CMV-associated TCR beta chains apparently HLA-restricted. Later analysis found that TCR beta chains associated with HLA were more clonally expanded than other, equally common chains.

The PCR had 60 Vbeta and 13 Jbeta primers. Here immunoSEQ multiplex PCR was the method, and the copy in TCRdb shows in-frame clones only, minus some. The sample has some 140,000 clones; 80% are singletons. The V call is TRBV5-4, the J call TRBJ2-3; 8 bases are shared with TRBD2. The sequenced sample consisted of PBMCs. The source of this sequence is a woman aged 40 to 55 in good health and CMV-seropositive. Written as DNA, the CDR3 is TGTGCCAGCAGCTTGGTTTCGAGCGGGAGAGATACGCAGTATTTT. Translating it yields CASSLVSSGRDTQYF.